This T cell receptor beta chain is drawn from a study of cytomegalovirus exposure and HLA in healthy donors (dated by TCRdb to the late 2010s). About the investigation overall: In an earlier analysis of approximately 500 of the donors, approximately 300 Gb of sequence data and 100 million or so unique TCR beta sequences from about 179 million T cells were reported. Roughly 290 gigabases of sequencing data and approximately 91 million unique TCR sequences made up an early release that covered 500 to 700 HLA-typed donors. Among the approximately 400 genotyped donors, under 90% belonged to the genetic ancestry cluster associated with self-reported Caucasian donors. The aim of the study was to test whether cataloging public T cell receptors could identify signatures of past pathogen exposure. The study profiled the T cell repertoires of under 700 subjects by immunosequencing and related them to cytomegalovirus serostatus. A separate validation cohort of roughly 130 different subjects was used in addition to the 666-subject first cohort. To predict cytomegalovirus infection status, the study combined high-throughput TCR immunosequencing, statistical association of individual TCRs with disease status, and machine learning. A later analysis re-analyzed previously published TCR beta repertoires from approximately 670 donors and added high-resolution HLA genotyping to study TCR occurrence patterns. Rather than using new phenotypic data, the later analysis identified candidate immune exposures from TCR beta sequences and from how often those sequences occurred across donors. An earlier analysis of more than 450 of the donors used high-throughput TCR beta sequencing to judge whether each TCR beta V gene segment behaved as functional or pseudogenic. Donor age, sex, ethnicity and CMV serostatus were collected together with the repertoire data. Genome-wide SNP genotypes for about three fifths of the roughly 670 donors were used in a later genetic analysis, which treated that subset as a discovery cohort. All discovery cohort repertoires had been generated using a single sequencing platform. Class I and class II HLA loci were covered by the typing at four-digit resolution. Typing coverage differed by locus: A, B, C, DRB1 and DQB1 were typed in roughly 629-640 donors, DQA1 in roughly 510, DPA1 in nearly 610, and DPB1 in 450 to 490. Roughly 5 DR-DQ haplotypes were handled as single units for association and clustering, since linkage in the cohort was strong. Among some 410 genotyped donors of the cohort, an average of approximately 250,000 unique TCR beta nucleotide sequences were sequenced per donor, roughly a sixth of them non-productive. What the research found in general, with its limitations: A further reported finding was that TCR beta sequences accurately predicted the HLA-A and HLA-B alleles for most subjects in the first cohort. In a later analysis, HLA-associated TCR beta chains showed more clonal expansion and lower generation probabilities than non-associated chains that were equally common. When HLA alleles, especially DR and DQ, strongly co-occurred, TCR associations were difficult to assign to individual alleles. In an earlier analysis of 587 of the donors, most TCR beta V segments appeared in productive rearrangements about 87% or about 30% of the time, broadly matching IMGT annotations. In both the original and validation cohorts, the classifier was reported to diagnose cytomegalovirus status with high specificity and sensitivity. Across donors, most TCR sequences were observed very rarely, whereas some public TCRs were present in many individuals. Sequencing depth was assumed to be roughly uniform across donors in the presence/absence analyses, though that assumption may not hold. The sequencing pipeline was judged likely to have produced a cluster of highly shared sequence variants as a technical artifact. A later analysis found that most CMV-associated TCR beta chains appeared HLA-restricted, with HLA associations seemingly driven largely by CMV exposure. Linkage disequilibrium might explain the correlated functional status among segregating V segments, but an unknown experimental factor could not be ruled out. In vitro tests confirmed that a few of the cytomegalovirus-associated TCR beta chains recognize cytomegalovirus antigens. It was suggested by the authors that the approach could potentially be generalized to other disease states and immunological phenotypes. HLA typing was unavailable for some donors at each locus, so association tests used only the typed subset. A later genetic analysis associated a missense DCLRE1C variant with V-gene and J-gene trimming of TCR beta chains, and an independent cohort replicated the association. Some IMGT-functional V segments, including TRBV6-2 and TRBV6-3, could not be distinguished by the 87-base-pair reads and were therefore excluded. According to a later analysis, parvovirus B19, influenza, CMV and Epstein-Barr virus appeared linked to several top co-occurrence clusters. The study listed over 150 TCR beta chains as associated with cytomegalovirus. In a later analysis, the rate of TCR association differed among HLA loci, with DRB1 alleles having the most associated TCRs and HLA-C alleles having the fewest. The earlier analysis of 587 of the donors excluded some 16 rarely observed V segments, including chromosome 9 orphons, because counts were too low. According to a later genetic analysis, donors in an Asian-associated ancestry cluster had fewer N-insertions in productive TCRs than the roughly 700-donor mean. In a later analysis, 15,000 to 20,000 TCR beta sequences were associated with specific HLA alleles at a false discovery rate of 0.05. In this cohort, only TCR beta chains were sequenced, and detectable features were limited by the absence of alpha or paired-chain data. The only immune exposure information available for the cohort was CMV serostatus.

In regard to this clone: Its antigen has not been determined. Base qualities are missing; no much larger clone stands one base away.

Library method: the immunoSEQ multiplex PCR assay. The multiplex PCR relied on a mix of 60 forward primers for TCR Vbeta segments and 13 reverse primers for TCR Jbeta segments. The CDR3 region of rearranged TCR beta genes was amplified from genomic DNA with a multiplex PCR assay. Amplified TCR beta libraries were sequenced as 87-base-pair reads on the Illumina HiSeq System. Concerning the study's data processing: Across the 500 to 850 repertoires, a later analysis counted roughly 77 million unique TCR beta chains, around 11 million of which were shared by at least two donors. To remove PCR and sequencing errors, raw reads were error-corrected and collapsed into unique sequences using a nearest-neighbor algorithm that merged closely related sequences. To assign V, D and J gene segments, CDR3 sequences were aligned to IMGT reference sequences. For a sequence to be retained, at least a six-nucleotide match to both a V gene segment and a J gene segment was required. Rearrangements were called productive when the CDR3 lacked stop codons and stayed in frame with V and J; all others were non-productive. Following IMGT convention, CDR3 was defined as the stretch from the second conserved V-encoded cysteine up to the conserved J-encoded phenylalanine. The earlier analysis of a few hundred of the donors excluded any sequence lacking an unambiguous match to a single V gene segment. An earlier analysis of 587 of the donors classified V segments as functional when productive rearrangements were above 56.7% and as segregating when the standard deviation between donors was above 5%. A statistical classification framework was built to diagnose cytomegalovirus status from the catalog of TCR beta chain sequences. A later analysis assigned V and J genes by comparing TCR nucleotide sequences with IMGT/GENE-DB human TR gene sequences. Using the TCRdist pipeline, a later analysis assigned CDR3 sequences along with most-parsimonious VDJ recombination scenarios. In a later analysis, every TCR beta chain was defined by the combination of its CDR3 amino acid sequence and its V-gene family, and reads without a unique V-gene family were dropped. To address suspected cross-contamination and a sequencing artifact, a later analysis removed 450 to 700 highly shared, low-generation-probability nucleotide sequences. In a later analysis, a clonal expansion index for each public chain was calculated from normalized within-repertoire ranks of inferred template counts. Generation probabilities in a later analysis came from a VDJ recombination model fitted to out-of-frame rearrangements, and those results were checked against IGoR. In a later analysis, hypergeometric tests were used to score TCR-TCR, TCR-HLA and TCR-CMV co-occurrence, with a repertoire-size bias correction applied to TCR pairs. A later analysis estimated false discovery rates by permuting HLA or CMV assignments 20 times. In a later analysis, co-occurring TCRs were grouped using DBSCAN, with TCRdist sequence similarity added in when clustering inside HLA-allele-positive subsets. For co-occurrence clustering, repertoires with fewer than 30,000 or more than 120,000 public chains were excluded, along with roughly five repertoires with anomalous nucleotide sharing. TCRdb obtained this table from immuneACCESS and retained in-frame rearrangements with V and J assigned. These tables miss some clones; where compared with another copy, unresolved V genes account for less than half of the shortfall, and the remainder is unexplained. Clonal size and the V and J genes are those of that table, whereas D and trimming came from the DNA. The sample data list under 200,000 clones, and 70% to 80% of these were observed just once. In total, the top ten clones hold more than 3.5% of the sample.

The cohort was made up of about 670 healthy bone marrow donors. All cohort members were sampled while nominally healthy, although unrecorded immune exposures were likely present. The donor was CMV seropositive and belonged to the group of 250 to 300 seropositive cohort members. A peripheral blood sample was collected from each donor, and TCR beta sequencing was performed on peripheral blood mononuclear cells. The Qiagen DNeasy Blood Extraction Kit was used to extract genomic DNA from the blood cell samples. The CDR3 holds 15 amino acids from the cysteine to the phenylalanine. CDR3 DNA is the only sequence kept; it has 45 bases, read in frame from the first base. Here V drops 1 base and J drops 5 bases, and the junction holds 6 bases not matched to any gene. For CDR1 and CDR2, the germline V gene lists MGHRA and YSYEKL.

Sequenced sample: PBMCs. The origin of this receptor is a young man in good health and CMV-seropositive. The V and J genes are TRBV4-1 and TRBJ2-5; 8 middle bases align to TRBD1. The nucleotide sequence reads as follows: TGCGCCAGCAGCCAAGTCAGGACAGGGCGGGAGACCCAGTACTTC. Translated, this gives CASSQVRTGRETQYF.